One sample yielded the 17 T cell receptor beta chains listed below, sequenced in a study of regulatory T cells in long-lasting Graves disease. Specified time point: newly diagnosed GD, antithyroid drugs for less than 3 months. Construction of the TCR library relied on RNA isolated from PBMCs. Arm-PCR with iRepertoire HTBI primers amplified the CDR3 regions for these TCR beta libraries. TCRdb ran MiXCR on the multiplex PCR reads and lists one entry per CDR3 protein. The data hold approximately 400,000 distinct CDR3 sequences, with 15% observed a single time. These data were likewise used in another study, on T cells in Graves' hyperthyroidism and ophthalmopathy.

The material sequenced was peripheral blood mononuclear cells (PBMCs), taken at new diagnosis, from a patient treated with antithyroid drugs. All receptors derive from a woman between 40 and 50 years old with Graves disease.

The chain employs TRBV20-1 and TRBJ2-2; 10 bases agree with TRBD1. Germline CDR1 DFQATT, CDR2 SNEGSKA (reference sequence). CDR3 length equals 15 residues. V shed 0 bases, J shed 4 bases, and the junction held 2 bases outside the gene matches. The CDR3 sequence: CSARDGTGVTGELFF. As DNA, the CDR3 is TGCAGTGCTAGAGATGGGACAGGGGTCACCGGGGAGCTGTTTTTT.

This clonotype turned up a few times. The chain carries TRBV11-2 and TRBJ1-3; D may be TRBD1 (5 bases). In germline, CDR1 is SGHAT, CDR2 FQNNGV. The CDR3 runs 14 residues. The V and J ends lost 0 bases and 7 bases respectively, with 10 bases between them. The CDR3 loop is CASSLDPTGNTIYF. The CDR3 DNA reads TGTGCCAGCAGCTTAGACCCTACAGGCAACACCATATATTTT.

The table lists this clonotype with many counts. This chain links TRBV28 with TRBJ1-5; D is undetermined. The V gene's germline CDR1 is MDHEN and CDR2 SYDVKM. The V and J ends lost 3 bases and 0 bases respectively, with 3 bases between them. The length of the CDR3 is 13 residues. The CDR3 region has the DNA TGTGCCAGCAGTTTTAGTAGCAATCAGCCCCAGCATTTT. It codes for CASSFSSNQPQHF. Complete variable domain (other parts from reference TRBV28 and TRBJ1-5): DVKVTQSSRYLVKRTGEKVFLECVQDMDHENMFWYRQDPGLGLRLIYFSYDVKMKEKGDIPEGYSVSREKKERFSLILESASTNQTSMYLCASSFSSNQPQHFGDGTRLSIL.

This clonotype came up many times. The chain recombines TRBV7-8 with TRBJ2-1; TRBD2 matches at 9 bases. CDR3 length equals 18 residues. Per the germline V gene, CDR1 is SGHVS and CDR2 is FQNEAQ. V lost 5 bases, J lost 7 bases, and 18 bases stayed unmatched. DNA of the CDR3: TGTGCCAGCAGCCCCCCCCCGGGAGCGGGAGGATTTTTTAATGAGCAGTTCTTC. This codes for CASSPPPGAGGFFNEQFF. Supplemented by reference TRBV7-8 and TRBJ2-1, the full variable domain reads GAGVSQSPRYKVAKRGQDVALRCDPISGHVSLFWYQQALGQGPEFLTYFQNEAQLDKSGLPSDRFFAERPEGSVSTLKIQRTQQEDSAVYLCASSPPPGAGGFFNEQFFGPGTRLTVL.

This clonotype has at least ten counts. The chain couples TRBV2 to TRBJ2-5; D is unclear. Germline V gene lookup returns CDR1 SNHLY and CDR2 FYNNEI. The CDR3 loop spans 13 amino acids. Trimming removed 7 bases at V and 4 bases at J, with 13 bases between. The CDR3 sequence: CASKFYKGETQYF. CDR3 DNA: TGTGCCAGCAAATTTTATAAGGGAGAGACCCAGTACTTC.

This chain uses TRBV2 with TRBJ2-1; 13 positions match TRBD2. Germline CDR1 is SNHLY and CDR2 is FYNNEI. The length of the CDR3 is 14 residues. Trimming at V came to 8 bases and at J to 6 bases, leaving 4 bases not matched to a gene. For the CDR3, the DNA is TGTGCCAGCCTCCGGACTAGCGGGAGCAATGAGCAGTTCTTC. Its protein is CASLRTSGSNEQFF. Full variable domain (missing parts from reference TRBV2 and TRBJ2-1): EPEVTQTPSHQVTQMGQEVILRCVPISNHLYFYWYRQILGQKVEFLVSFYNNEISEKSEIFDDQFSVERPDGSNFTLKIRSTKLEDSAMYFCASLRTSGSNEQFFGPGTRLTVL.

This clonotype was counted only a few times. The V gene is TRBV19, the J gene TRBJ2-3; D is ambiguous. CDR3 size: 12 residues. Trimming removed 2 bases at V and 6 bases at J, with 6 bases between. Germline CDR1 and CDR2: LNHDA and SQIVND (reference sequence). The CDR3 region has the DNA TGTGCCAGTAGTATAATGGGGGATACGCAGTATTTT. Protein sequence: CASSIMGDTQYF.

This clonotype was seen many times. J is TRBJ2-2 and V is TRBV19; D might be TRBD1 or TRBD2, each matching 5 bases. V lost 7 bases to trimming and J lost 7 bases, with 22 bases between them. The V gene's germline CDR1 is LNHDA and CDR2 SQIVND (reference sequence). The CDR3 extends over 16 amino acids. The CDR3 spells CASTYEGIRHSGELFF. CDR3 sequence (DNA): TGTGCCAGTACCTACGAGGGGATTCGCCATAGCGGGGAGCTGTTTTTT.

This clonotype was observed at least ten times. V is TRBV10-3 and J is TRBJ2-3; maybe TRBD2 (5 bases). The CDR3 has 13 residues. Between the trimmed V and J ends, which lost 4 bases and 0 bases, there was a span of 5 bases. CDR1 and CDR2 from the germline V gene are ENHRY and SYGVKD. The CDR3 sequence: CAISGGSTDTQYF. The CDR3 bases are TGTGCCATCAGTGGCGGGAGCACAGATACGCAGTATTTT.

In this sample, this clonotype turned up many times. The V call is TRBV29-1, the J call TRBJ2-7, with 9 nucleotides matching TRBD2. This CDR3 spans 12 amino acids. V lost 6 bases to trimming and J lost 6 bases; unmatched junction nucleotides: 6. Germline V gene data show CDR1 as SQVTM and CDR2 as ANQGSEA. The DNA for the CDR3 is TGCAGCGTCGGTAGCGGGAGTCGCGAGCAGTACTTC. The encoded protein is CSVGSGSREQYF.

This clonotype was observed at least ten times. The V gene is TRBV2, the J gene TRBJ2-7; D unresolved. The CDR3 is 13 residues long. Germline assignment: CDR1 SNHLY and CDR2 FYNNEI. Trimming shortened V by 2 bases and J by 5 bases, and 10 bases separated the two germline ends. CDR3 protein: CASSEMAVNEQYF. Here the CDR3 DNA reads TGTGCCAGCAGTGAAATGGCGGTCAACGAGCAGTACTTC.

This clonotype showed up many times. This sequence joins TRBV12-3 or TRBV12-4 and TRBJ2-7; 10 positions match TRBD2. The V segment lost 6 bases and the J segment 8 bases; nucleotides outside the gene matches: 7. CDR3 length equals 13 residues. In nucleotides, the CDR3 is TGTGCCAGCAGCCCTAGCGGGAGAGCCAAGCAGTACTTC. Encoded protein: CASSPSGRAKQYF.

About this clonotype: With a much larger clone just one base away, this may be a read error. The chain uses TRBV12-3 or TRBV12-4 and TRBJ1-4; D may be TRBD1 (5 bases). The CDR3 length is 15 residues. Here the CDR3 reads CASSFAKPRGERLFF. CDR3 bases: TGTGCCAGCAGTTTCGCCAAGCCTCGGGGGGAAAGACTGTTTTTT.

This clonotype was observed a few times. A much larger clone lies a single base off, so this may be a read error. The chain uses TRBV11-3 and TRBJ2-1, with a weak D call TRBD1 (6 bases). This CDR3 is 14 amino acids long. Germline values: CDR1 SGHNT, CDR2 YENEEA. CDR3: CVSSQRTDNNEQFF. The CDR3 DNA reads as TGTGTCAGCAGCCAACGGACAGATAACAATGAGCAGTTCTTC.

This clonotype was seen repeatedly, ten times or more. This rearrangement joins TRBV28 to TRBJ2-3; TRBD2 agrees at 9 bases. V shed 6 bases and J 6 bases; nucleotides not matched to a gene: 13. Germline CDR1 MDHEN, CDR2 SYDVKM. CDR3 length equals 16 residues. This CDR3 reads CASSPTTSGPWDTQYF. DNA for the CDR3: TGTGCCAGCAGCCCGACTACTAGCGGGCCATGGGATACGCAGTATTTT.

This clonotype has ten or more counts. J is TRBJ2-2 and V is TRBV2, with TRBD2 matching 8 bases. Germline lookup yields CDR1 SNHLY and CDR2 FYNNEI. J gave up 1 base and V 6 bases, and 4 bases lay outside the gene matches. The CDR3 contains 15 residues. Here the CDR3 DNA reads TGTGCCAGCAGCGCTACTAGCGGGAACACCGGGGAGCTGTTTTTT. Translated, it gives CASSATSGNTGELFF.

The genes are TRBV24-1 and TRBJ2-3; D call uncertain. Germline V lookup: CDR1 KGHDR, CDR2 SFDVKD. The CDR3 consists of 12 residues. V lost 5 bases to trimming and J lost 6 bases, with 8 bases between them. This chain's CDR3 is CATSVGWDTQYF. For the CDR3, the DNA is TGTGCCACCAGTGTCGGATGGGATACGCAGTATTTT.